These 32 T cell receptor beta chains were sequenced from one sample in a study of blood T cell repertoires in COVID-19. Measured with immunoSEQ multiplex PCR; TCRdb has only the in-frame clones, and not every one. The profile covers fewer than 35,000 clones, with around four fifths appearing a single time and around two thirds taken by the ten largest. The specimen sequenced was peripheral blood. Source of these receptors: a man between 70 and 80 years old with acute or convalescent COVID-19.

This chain connects TRBV5-4 to TRBJ2-5; TRBD2 agrees at 7 bases. This CDR3 has 16 amino acids. Germline CDR1 and CDR2: SGHNT and YYREEE (reference sequence). V lost 3 bases to trimming and J lost 1 base; unmatched junction nucleotides: 9. CDR3 nucleotides: TGTGCCAGCAGCTACCGACTAGCCCGTTTCCAAGAGACCCAGTACTTC. It translates to CASSYRLARFQETQYF.

The chain employs TRBV6-2 or TRBV6-3 and TRBJ2-1; tentative D call: TRBD1 (6 bases). The V gene lost 5 bases and the J gene lost 9 bases, with 14 bases spanning the gap. Germline V gives CDR1 MNHEY, CDR2 SVGEGT. The CDR3 covers 13 residues. The CDR3 DNA sequence: TGTGCCAGCAGTAAGCCCGGGACAACTGAGCAGTTCTTC. It codes for CASSKPGTTEQFF.

CDR3 sequence reads: CASSEPLAGGRGGELFF. CDR3 bases: TGTGCCAGCAGTGAACCCCTGGCGGGAGGGAGAGGCGGGGAGCTGTTTTTT. V is TRBV25-1 and J is TRBJ2-2; 9 nucleotides agree with TRBD2. Germline V gene lookup returns CDR1 MGHDK and CDR2 SYGVNS. V was pared by 2 bases and J by 7 bases, with 11 bases of the junction left unmatched. The CDR3 loop spans 17 amino acids.

The rearrangement joins TRBV5-5 to TRBJ2-2, with 8 bases that match TRBD2. The CDR3 length is 16 residues. CDR1 is SGHKS, CDR2 YYEKEE, per germline (reference sequence). V gave up 0 bases and J gave up 2 bases; unmatched junction bases: 3. CDR3 coding DNA: TGTGCCAGCAGCTTGGCTAGCGGGCACAACACCGGGGAGCTGTTTTTT. Translated: CASSLASGHNTGELFF.

The chain has TRBV27 and TRBJ2-7; perhaps TRBD2 as D (6 bases). CDR1 is MNHEY and CDR2 is SMNVEV in the germline V gene (reference sequence). The CDR3 has 15 amino acids. The ends were cut back, 5 bases at V and 2 bases at J, with 16 bases in the middle. The CDR3 DNA reads TGTGCCAGCAGTCAGTCATGGCGGGAACCCTACGAGCAGTACTTC. Translation: CASSQSWREPYEQYF.

This clone was detected only a few times. The chain recombines TRBV5-6 with TRBJ2-7; the match to TRBD2 covers 7 bases. The CDR3 is made up of 18 amino acids. Germline V lookup: CDR1 SGHDT, CDR2 YYEEEE. J was trimmed by 0 bases and V by 0 bases; bases with no gene match: 12. CDR3 in DNA: TGTGCCAGCAGCTTGGTCGTCGACGGGGGGAAGCACTCCTACGAGCAGTACTTC. Its translation is CASSLVVDGGKHSYEQYF.

This clone has only one observation. The rearrangement links TRBV5-6 to TRBJ1-5, with D unresolved. The V end was cut by 2 bases, the J end by 4 bases, with 10 bases between. CDR3 length: 14 residues. The germline V gene encodes CDR1 SGHDT and CDR2 YYEEEE. CDR3: CASSLGVSNQPQHF. The CDR3 DNA sequence: TGTGCCAGCAGCTTAGGAGTTTCGAATCAGCCCCAGCATTTT.

This chain joins TRBV4-3 and TRBJ2-3; 8 positions match TRBD2. Germline assignment: CDR1 LGHNA and CDR2 YSLEER. This CDR3 spans 16 amino acids. Unmatched junction bases numbered 4, after V lost 2 bases and J lost 0 bases. The CDR3 loop reads CASSQIPGGSTDTQYF. CDR3 in DNA: TGCGCCAGCAGCCAAATTCCGGGAGGGAGCACAGATACGCAGTATTTT.

This chain connects TRBV9 to TRBJ1-1; D is undetermined. Germline V CDR1 and CDR2: SGDLS, YYNGEE. The CDR3 sequence is 13 residues long. Trimming cost V 0 bases and J 3 bases, with 6 bases left between them. The CDR3 reads CASSVVPDTEAFF. The CDR3 DNA reads TGTGCCAGCAGCGTAGTGCCAGACACTGAAGCTTTCTTT.

The table lists this clone with a few counts. This chain joins TRBV5-6 and TRBJ2-7; TRBD1 is a possible D gene (5 bases). Germline CDR1 and CDR2: SGHDT and YYEEEE. V was clipped by 2 bases and J by 7 bases, with 13 bases between them. The CDR3 contains 13 residues. CDR3 DNA: TGTGCCAGCAGCTTACCAGGGTCTAGGGAGCAGTACTTC. This sequence encodes CASSLPGSREQYF.

The chain links TRBV2 to TRBJ1-4, with no clear D. The CDR3 runs 16 residues. Germline V gene data show CDR1 as SNHLY and CDR2 as FYNNEI. With 6 bases removed from V and 0 bases from J, the gap between germline ends came to 14 bases. The CDR3 DNA reads TGTGCCAGCAGCTCAGTGGCAGATGCAACTAATGAAAAACTGTTTTTT. Translated, it gives CASSSVADATNEKLFF.

V and J are TRBV5-5 and TRBJ2-5; D perhaps matches TRBD2 (6 bases). The germline CDR1 and CDR2 sequences are SGHKS and YYEKEE (reference sequence). Trimming stripped 2 bases from V and 5 bases from J, with 10 bases between. This CDR3 contains 13 residues. The CDR3 region is CASSFLAGETQYF. The DNA of the CDR3 is TGTGCCAGCAGCTTCCTTGCGGGGGAGACCCAGTACTTC.

The chain carries TRBV11-2 and TRBJ2-7; 10 nucleotides agree with TRBD2. V trimming: 6 bases; J trimming: 2 bases; junction bases outside the gene matches: 10. Germline V gene lookup returns CDR1 SGHAT and CDR2 FQNNGV. There are 16 residues in the CDR3. This CDR3 reads CASSRTSGGVAYEQYF. CDR3 nucleotides: TGTGCCAGCAGTCGGACAAGCGGGGGGGTTGCCTACGAGCAGTACTTC.

The chain links TRBV13 to TRBJ1-1, with D possibly TRBD1 on 5 matching bases. The V gene's germline CDR1 is PRHDT and CDR2 FYEKMQ (reference sequence). The CDR3 spans 17 residues. The V end was cut by 0 bases, the J end by 3 bases, with 17 bases between. Written as DNA, the CDR3 is TGTGCCAGCAGCTTAGGTTCCGCGGGAAGAGGGGACACTGAAGCTTTCTTT. It is translated as CASSLGSAGRGDTEAFF.

The V and J genes are TRBV28 and TRBJ1-6; D not resolved. CDR3 length: 15 residues. V dropped 5 bases and J dropped 9 bases, with 17 bases sitting between them. Looked up from germline, CDR1 is MDHEN and CDR2 is SYDVKM. The CDR3 DNA reads as TGTGCCAGCAGTCGCCTAGCCGTCGGAATTTCACCCCTCCACTTT. Translating it yields CASSRLAVGISPLHF.

This clone was counted only a few times. This chain uses TRBV2 with TRBJ2-5, with D unclear. The germline V and J ends were trimmed by 6 bases and 5 bases, with 16 bases remaining between them. Germline assignment: CDR1 SNHLY and CDR2 FYNNEI. CDR3 size: 14 residues. The chain's CDR3 is CASSSRRSLETQYF. The DNA of the CDR3 is TGTGCCAGCAGCTCCCGGCGGAGCTTGGAGACCCAGTACTTC.

This sequence joins TRBV7-2 and TRBJ1-5; D is unresolved. This CDR3 is built from 13 residues. The germline V gene encodes CDR1 SGHTA and CDR2 FQGNSA. Trimming pared 7 bases from V and 0 bases from J, leaving 7 bases between. Written as DNA, the CDR3 is TGTGCCAGCACCCAAAATAGCAATCAGCCCCAGCATTTT. As protein: CASTQNSNQPQHF.

The chain recombines TRBV10-3 with TRBJ1-5; D call uncertain. Trimming took 2 bases from V and 4 from J, leaving 3 bases between them. CDR1 is ENHRY and CDR2 is SYGVKD in the germline V gene. The CDR3 sequence is 12 residues long. The CDR3 region has the DNA TGTGCCATCAGTGAGATAAATCAGCCCCAGCATTTT. Its protein product is CAISEINQPQHF.

In its sample, this clone was seen once. The chain couples TRBV11-1 to TRBJ1-6, with D uncertain. CDR3 length: 15 amino acids. Trimming removed 2 bases at V and 9 bases at J, with 14 bases between. From germline, CDR1 is SGHAT and CDR2 FQDESV (reference sequence). CDR3 DNA: TGTGCCAGCAGCTTAAACCCCGCAGATGGTTCACCCCTCCACTTT. It encodes CASSLNPADGSPLHF.

The V gene is TRBV19, the J gene TRBJ2-1; possibly TRBD2 for D (6 bases). This CDR3 has 15 residues. With 6 bases removed from V and 10 bases from J, the gap between germline ends came to 22 bases. Germline V gives CDR1 LNHDA, CDR2 SQIVND (reference sequence). The DNA for the CDR3 is TGTGCCAGTAGCCTCAACGGGGGTGGGACGGGGGAGCAGTTCTTC. This sequence encodes CASSLNGGGTGEQFF.

This chain links TRBV28 with TRBJ1-1, with TRBD1 identical over 7 bases. Trimming removed 6 bases from V and 6 bases from J; junction bases left unmatched: 10. The CDR3 runs to 14 residues. The V gene's germline CDR1 is MDHEN and CDR2 SYDVKM. The CDR3 region has the DNA TGTGCCAGCAGCCTGACAGGGTTGTTTTCTGAAGCTTTCTTT. Amino acid sequence: CASSLTGLFSEAFF.

The chain carries TRBV18 and TRBJ1-1; D gene unclear. V lost 0 bases to trimming and J lost 4 bases, with 3 bases between them. Germline-derived CDR1 and CDR2 are KGHSH and LQKENI. The CDR3 is 12 amino acids. In nucleotides, the CDR3 is TGTGCCAGCTCACCACCCGGCACTGAAGCTTTCTTT. Its translation: CASSPPGTEAFF.

The rearrangement joins TRBV9 to TRBJ1-2; TRBD1 agrees at 7 bases. This CDR3 is 16 amino acids long. Germline V gene lookup returns CDR1 SGDLS and CDR2 YYNGEE. Losses at the gene ends were 3 bases for V and 2 bases for J; bases not matched to a gene: 10. CDR3: CASSAGPGQTNYGYTF. CDR3 DNA sequence: TGTGCCAGCAGCGCGGGACCGGGACAGACCAACTATGGCTACACCTTC. The whole variable domain, filled in from reference TRBV9 and TRBJ1-2, reads DSGVTQTPKHLITATGQRVTLRCSPRSGDLSVYWYQQSLDQGLQFLIQYYNGEERAKGNILERFSAQQFPDLHSELNLSSLELGDSALYFCASSAGPGQTNYGYTFGSGTRLTVV.

The V and J genes are TRBV19 and TRBJ1-4; TRBD1 is a possible D gene (5 bases). CDR1 LNHDA and CDR2 SQIVND come from the germline V gene (reference sequence). V was cut by 5 bases and J by 8 bases, with 12 bases left in between. The CDR3 has 13 amino acids. This CDR3 is CASSPGVGEKLFF. The CDR3, as DNA: TGTGCCAGTAGTCCGGGGGTCGGGGAAAAACTGTTTTTT.

The chain joins TRBV5-6 to TRBJ2-1, with unresolved D. V gave up 1 base and J gave up 6 bases, with 17 bases separating them. Looked up from germline, CDR1 is SGHDT and CDR2 is YYEEEE. CDR3 size: 16 residues. The CDR3 DNA reads TGTGCCAGCAGCTTGTATTACTCCCCGGTCGGCAATGAGCAGTTCTTC. It translates to CASSLYYSPVGNEQFF. The full variable domain, its missing parts supplied by reference TRBV5-6 and TRBJ2-1, is DAGVTQSPTHLIKTRGQQVTLRCSPKSGHDTVSWYQQALGQGPQFIFQYYEEEERQRGNFPDRFSGHQFPNYSSELNVNALLLGDSALYLCASSLYYSPVGNEQFFGPGTRLTVL.

V and J are TRBV3-1 (or the pseudogene TRBV3-2) and TRBJ1-3, with D maybe TRBD1 (5 bases). Looked up from germline, CDR1 is LGHDT and CDR2 is YNNKEL (reference sequence). This CDR3 is built from 18 residues. V was pared by 2 bases and J by 2 bases, with 19 bases between. Here the CDR3 reads CASSQIKAGRAAGNTIYF. The CDR3 DNA is TGTGCCAGCAGCCAAATAAAGGCCGGCAGGGCGGCTGGAAACACCATATATTTT.

Only one count was recorded for this clone. This chain connects TRBV5-1 to TRBJ2-7; D call uncertain. Germline V gene data show CDR1 as SGHRS and CDR2 as YFSETQ. The V end was cut by 5 bases, the J end by 0 bases, with 12 bases between. This CDR3 region has 14 residues. The DNA for the CDR3 is TGCGCCAGCAGGTCACAGAGAAACTCCTACGAGCAGTACTTC. This codes for CASRSQRNSYEQYF.

The CDR3 here is CASSQELDRVGEQFF. CDR3 nucleotides: TGCGCCAGCAGCCAGGAACTGGACAGGGTAGGTGAGCAGTTCTTC. This chain connects TRBV4-3 to TRBJ2-1; 8 nucleotides align to TRBD1. CDR3 length: 15 amino acids. V shed 3 bases and J 9 bases; nucleotides not matched to a gene: 10. Germline V CDR1 and CDR2: LGHNA, YSLEER.

This clone was picked up one time. The V and J genes are TRBV9 and TRBJ2-2; TRBD1 matches 7 bases. From germline, CDR1 is SGDLS and CDR2 YYNGEE. The CDR3 covers 16 residues. V shed 4 bases, J shed 4 bases, and the junction held 10 bases outside the gene matches. CDR3 sequence: CASSSLDRVGTGELFF. CDR3 coding DNA: TGTGCCAGCAGCTCCCTTGACAGGGTGGGCACCGGGGAGCTGTTTTTT.

The CDR3 protein is CASSEQEVATGELFF. The CDR3 bases are TGTGCCAGCAGCGAACAAGAGGTTGCCACCGGGGAGCTGTTTTTT. The rearrangement uses TRBV11-2 and TRBJ2-2; D is ambiguous. Germline-derived CDR1 and CDR2 are SGHAT and FQNNGV. The germline V and J ends were trimmed by 5 bases and 4 bases, with 14 bases remaining between them. There are 15 residues in the CDR3.

CDR3 DNA: TGTGCCAGCAGCCAGGGACTAGCGGGAGGATACGAGCAGTACTTC. Its protein is CASSQGLAGGYEQYF. J is TRBJ2-7 and V is TRBV6-4; TRBD2 aligns across 15 bases. Germline V gene data show CDR1 as MRHNA and CDR2 as SNTAGT. V was pared by 6 bases and J by 4 bases, with 4 bases of the junction left unmatched. This CDR3 is built from 15 residues.

The chain has TRBV2 and TRBJ2-5, with D perhaps TRBD1 (5 bases). V lost 2 bases, J lost 2 bases, and 12 bases lay in between. CDR1 is SNHLY, CDR2 FYNNEI, per germline. The CDR3 is 15 amino acids. Written as DNA, the CDR3 is TGTGCCAGCAGTGAAATAAGGGGTAGGCAAGAGACCCAGTACTTC. This encodes CASSEIRGRQETQYF. The complete variable domain, with remaining parts taken from reference TRBV2 and TRBJ2-5, reads EPEVTQTPSHQVTQMGQEVILRCVPISNHLYFYWYRQILGQKVEFLVSFYNNEISEKSEIFDDQFSVERPDGSNFTLKIRSTKLEDSAMYFCASSEIRGRQETQYFGPGTRLLVL.